The TCR beta chain under discussion was sequenced for a study of early T cells in non-severe SARS-CoV-2 infection. Study overall: Chains from this unsorted whole-blood bulk RNA could not be paired.

The TCR library protocol attached unique molecular identifiers to the individual cDNA molecules. A single record per CDR3 protein comes from TCRdb applying MiXCR to the 5' RACE reads. The table has tens of thousands of distinct CDR3 sequences, about 8% seen once. The germline CDR1 and CDR2 sequences are DFQATT and SNEGSKA (reference sequence). V was cut by 4 bases and J by 0 bases, with 9 bases left in between. There are 14 residues in the CDR3. Sequences were obtained from whole blood. This chain joins TRBV20-1 and TRBJ2-2; maybe TRBD2 (6 bases). This TCR came from an adult who was a healthcare worker with PCR-confirmed SARS-CoV-2 infection or an uninfected control (not recorded which). The CDR3 nucleotides are TGCAGTGCTAACCGCGGGGCGAACACCGGGGAGCTGTTTTTT. This encodes CSANRGANTGELFF.